These T cell receptor beta chains were read from a single sample in a study of blood T cell repertoires in COVID-19. The data were produced by immunoSEQ multiplex PCR, yet TCRdb's version contains in-frame clones alone and is incomplete. Of more than 200,000 clones in the sample, 86% were seen once. Sample: peripheral blood. The receptors were sampled from a woman aged 45-65 years with COVID-19, enrolled during active disease. The CDR3 runs from the conserved cysteine through the conserved F or W. D genes are given only for firm matches. Expanded clones are given a class, and other clones once, few, many or no size at all.

clone size: .; V gene: TRBV28; D gene: .; J gene: TRBJ2-6; CDR3 DNA: TGTGCCAGCAGTTCAGGGGGGCCTGGGGCCAACGTCCTGACTTTC; CDR3 protein: CASSSGGPGANVLTF
clone size: .; V gene: TRBV30; D gene: .; J gene: TRBJ1-3; CDR3 DNA: TGTGCCTGGAGTGACAGAGGGAGTGGAAACACCATATATTTT; CDR3 protein: CAWSDRGSGNTIYF
clone size: once; V gene: TRBV30; D gene: .; J gene: TRBJ1-5; CDR3 DNA: TGTGCCTGGAGTGTTGGGTCGGGGATGAATCAGCCCCAGCATTTT; CDR3 protein: CAWSVGSGMNQPQHF
clone size: .; V gene: TRBV5-1; D gene: .; J gene: TRBJ1-1; CDR3 DNA: TGCGCCAGCAGCCTTAGGAGCCTCTATAAATTGAACACTGAAGCTTTCTTT; CDR3 protein: CASSLRSLYKLNTEAFF
clone size: .; V gene: TRBV5-8; D gene: TRBD1; J gene: TRBJ1-2; CDR3 DNA: TGTGCCAGCAGCCGAGCGGACAGGAAAATGGGTGGCTACACCTTC; CDR3 protein: CASSRADRKMGGYTF
clone size: .; V gene: TRBV14; D gene: .; J gene: TRBJ1-2; CDR3 DNA: TGTGCCAGCAGCCAAGTGAGGAAGTCTGATGGCTACACCTTC; CDR3 protein: CASSQVRKSDGYTF
clone size: .; V gene: TRBV5-5; D gene: .; J gene: TRBJ1-3; CDR3 DNA: TGTGCCAGCAGCTTGGGCGGGAAAGGTGGAAACACCATATATTTT; CDR3 protein: CASSLGGKGGNTIYF
clone size: once; V gene: TRBV5-1; D gene: .; J gene: TRBJ2-1; CDR3 DNA: TGCGCCAGCAGCTTGACTAGCCTCACCTACAATGAGCAGTTCTTC; CDR3 protein: CASSLTSLTYNEQFF
clone size: .; V gene: TRBV7-7; D gene: TRBD2; J gene: TRBJ2-3; CDR3 DNA: TGTGCCAGCAGCTTAGACGGTAGCGGGGGGGCCGGAGATACGCAGTATTTT; CDR3 protein: CASSLDGSGGAGDTQYF
clone size: .; V gene: TRBV7-9; D gene: TRBD2; J gene: TRBJ2-1; CDR3 DNA: TGTGCCAGCAGCACCAGCGGGGGGCCTGGAGGGAATGAGCAGTTCTTC; CDR3 protein: CASSTSGGPGGNEQFF
clone size: few; V gene: TRBV19; D gene: .; J gene: TRBJ1-5; CDR3 DNA: TGTGCCAGTAGTATAGGGGGGGGATTGCAGCCCCAGCATTTT; CDR3 protein: CASSIGGGLQPQHF
clone size: .; V gene: TRBV27; D gene: .; J gene: TRBJ1-3; CDR3 DNA: TGTGCCAGCAGTTTAAATTGGGAGAATTTGGGAAACACCATATATTTT; CDR3 protein: CASSLNWENLGNTIYF
clone size: .; V gene: TRBV27; D gene: TRBD1; J gene: TRBJ1-5; CDR3 DNA: TGTGCCAGCAGTTTAGGGGGACAGGGCATATATAGCAATCAGCCCCAGCATTTT; CDR3 protein: CASSLGGQGIYSNQPQHF
clone size: .; V gene: TRBV3-1/TRBV3-2; D gene: TRBD1; J gene: TRBJ2-1; CDR3 DNA: TGTGCCAGCAGCCAAGAGAGGGACAGTGAGCAGTTCTTC; CDR3 protein: CASSQERDSEQFF
clone size: .; V gene: TRBV7-9; D gene: .; J gene: TRBJ1-2; CDR3 DNA: TGTGCCAGCAGTTTCTCGACAGGAAGTATCCATGGCTACACCTTC; CDR3 protein: CASSFSTGSIHGYTF
clone size: .; V gene: TRBV7-2; D gene: .; J gene: TRBJ2-3; CDR3 DNA: TGTGCCAGCAGCTTAGCGGGGGCCGGAGATACGCAGTATTTT; CDR3 protein: CASSLAGAGDTQYF
clone size: .; V gene: TRBV11-3; D gene: TRBD1; J gene: TRBJ1-6; CDR3 DNA: TGTGCCAGCAGCTCCGGGACAGTTGGGAGTTCACCCCTCCACTTT; CDR3 protein: CASSSGTVGSSPLHF
clone size: few; V gene: TRBV28; D gene: .; J gene: TRBJ2-7; CDR3 DNA: TGTGCCAGCAGTTTAGCAGGGACCTACGAGCAGTACTTC; CDR3 protein: CASSLAGTYEQYF
clone size: .; V gene: TRBV11-1; D gene: .; J gene: TRBJ2-2; CDR3 DNA: TGTGCCAGCAGCCTACAGGAGTTCGCGAACACCGGGGAGCTGTTTTTT; CDR3 protein: CASSLQEFANTGELFF